This T cell receptor (beta chain) was documented in a study of HIV-infected patients and healthy controls. Points from the study as a whole: Healthy controls carried many MAIT alpha-chain CDR3s, while HIV+ repertoires had few.

This clonotype came up many times. Its target is unknown. This CDR3 spans 16 amino acids. Germline trimming cut 8 bases from V and 1 base from J; bases unmatched to any gene: 10. Germline V lookup: CDR1 MNHEY, CDR2 SMNVEV (reference sequence). About 540 ng RNA was reverse transcribed with alpha and beta constant-region primers. Alpha and beta chain libraries were made separately by chain-specific third strand synthesis with multiplexing indices. A 5' RACE adapter with a random hexamer and the SP2 primer site was joined to cDNA. The SP2 site served as the priming point for second strand synthesis. TCRdb processed the 5' RACE reads anew with MiXCR; each CDR3 protein has one entry. The sample holds about 10,000 distinct CDR3 sequences, 6.5% to 9% seen once. The repertoire came from unfractionated whole blood and reflected all unsorted peripheral T cells.

The J gene is TRBJ2-1, the V gene TRBV27; 8 positions agree with TRBD2. Specimen: blood. This receptor was taken from an adult in good health. The CDR3 loop reads CASYPAGDVSYNEQFF. The CDR3, as DNA: TGTGCCAGCTATCCAGCGGGAGATGTTTCCTACAATGAGCAGTTCTTC.